This entry is about one T cell receptor (beta chain). This entry comes from a study of cytomegalovirus exposure and HLA in healthy donors. Primers included in the PCR were 60 Vbeta and 13 Jbeta primers. The protocol was immunoSEQ multiplex PCR, while the TCRdb copy is restricted to in-frame clones and leaves out a portion. The table has 110,000 to 150,000 clones, around four fifths seen once. V dropped 3 bases and J dropped 8; count of bases not matched to a gene: 6. The CDR3 extends over 14 amino acids. Germline V CDR1 and CDR2: SGDLS, YYNGEE. This clonotype was obtained from a woman aged 60-70 years in good health and CMV-seropositive. The gene calls are TRBV9 and TRBJ2-4; TRBD1 matches 9 bases. The sequencing sample was made of PBMCs. CDR3 residues: CASSEMDRGDIQYF. The CDR3, as DNA: TGTGCCAGCAGCGAGATGGACAGGGGAGACATTCAGTACTTC. The full variable domain, completed using reference TRBV9 and TRBJ2-4, is DSGVTQTPKHLITATGQRVTLRCSPRSGDLSVYWYQQSLDQGLQFLIQYYNGEERAKGNILERFSAQQFPDLHSELNLSSLELGDSALYFCASSEMDRGDIQYFGAGTRLSVL.